The 5 T cell receptor beta chains below come from one sample, sequenced in a study of T cell responses to AZD1222 COVID-19 vaccine. Data came from immunoSEQ multiplex PCR; TCRdb stores just in-frame clones and leaves some out. The sample lists about 45,000 clones; approximately 80% were seen once. Sequences were derived from peripheral blood, sampled 28 days after the second AZD1222 dose. These receptors came from an adult who received the AZD1222 COVID-19 vaccine.

The rearrangement joins TRBV9 to TRBJ1-1; weak D call: TRBD1 (6 bases). The germline V gene has CDR1 SGDLS and CDR2 YYNGEE. This CDR3 contains 15 residues. V lost 2 bases, J lost 4 bases, and 15 bases lay in between. The CDR3 region has the DNA TGTGCCAGCAGCGTGGTCGGGGGCGCTGGCACTGAAGCTTTCTTT. This gives the protein CASSVVGGAGTEAFF.

This chain joins TRBV10-3 and TRBJ2-2, with TRBD2 matching over 7 bases. Unmatched junction bases numbered 5, after V lost 3 bases and J lost 4 bases. CDR1 and CDR2 (germline): ENHRY, SYGVKD. The CDR3 has 15 amino acids. The CDR3 DNA follows: TGTGCCATCAGTGACGAACAGCGGGGCACCGGGGAGCTGTTTTTT. Residues: CAISDEQRGTGELFF.

The chain recombines TRBV12-3 or TRBV12-4 with TRBJ1-2; unclear D gene. Trimming took off 4 bases at V and 6 bases at J, with 3 bases between the two ends. This CDR3 spans 10 amino acids. CDR3 DNA: TGTGCCAGCAGTTACCATGGCTACACCTTC. Its translation is CASSYHGYTF.

This clone appeared a single time. CDR3 region: CASSLGQTYGYTF. The DNA of the CDR3 is TGTGCCAGCAGCCTGGGACAGACCTATGGCTACACCTTC. The chain is built from TRBV9 and TRBJ1-2; 7 bases fit TRBD1. The CDR3 contains 13 residues. Germline V gene sequence: CDR1 SGDLS, CDR2 YYNGEE. Trimming cost V 4 bases and J 4 bases; bases outside gene matches: 4.

The chain uses TRBV6-5 and TRBJ1-1, with D possibly being TRBD1 (6 bases). This CDR3 has 13 amino acids. Germline V gene data show CDR1 as MNHEY and CDR2 as SVGAGI. The V end was cut by 7 bases, the J end by 12 bases, with 21 bases between. CDR3 nucleotides: TGTGCCAGCACCTTAAACTCGGGGGGCAGGTCTTTCTTT. The encoded protein is CASTLNSGGRSFF.